The next 5 T cell receptor beta chains were all read from a single sample in a study of CD8+CD57+ T cells in acquired aplastic anemia. Genomic DNA served as template for TCR beta VDJ and CDR3 profiling. Via MiXCR, TCRdb re-called the reads, giving one row per CDR3 protein. Here the sample spans over 150,000 distinct CDR3 sequences, nearly 50% being singletons. Patients included in sequencing had previously demonstrated CD8+CD57+ cell expansion by flow cytometry. The sample was sorted CD4+, CD8+, or CD8+CD57+ T cells (not recorded which) from PBMCs. The receptors originated from a human donor with aplastic anemia.

J is TRBJ1-6 and V is TRBV19, with TRBD1 identical over 9 bases. The CDR3 loop spans 15 amino acids. The germline V gene has CDR1 LNHDA and CDR2 SQIVND (reference sequence). The V segment lost 7 bases and the J segment 7 bases; nucleotides outside the gene matches: 8. The DNA for the CDR3 is TGTGCCAGTACCTCCGGGACAGGGTGGAATTCACCCCTCCACTTT. Translated: CASTSGTGWNSPLHF.

As for this clonotype: The conserved phenylalanine or tryptophan normally closing the CDR3 is absent here, so this likely arose from a read error. J is TRBJ1-1 and V is TRBV5-1; D not resolved. Trimming removed 0 bases at V and 5 bases at J, with 8 bases between. This CDR3 has 13 amino acids. Germline loops: CDR1 SGHRS, CDR2 YFSETQ. CDR3 loop: CASSLERDTEAFL. CDR3 in DNA: TGCGCCAGCAGCTTGGAGAGGGATACTGAAGCTTTCCTT.

Only a few counts were recorded for this clonotype. A read error is possible here, since a much larger clone lies one base away. The chain combines TRBV4-1 with TRBJ2-7, with 7 bases matching TRBD1. Trimming cost V 4 bases and J 3 bases; bases outside gene matches: 6. The CDR3 spans 14 residues. The germline V gene has CDR1 MGHRA and CDR2 YSYEKL. The CDR3 reads CASSRDPGGYEQYF. The CDR3 nucleotides read TGCGCCAGCAGCCGAGATCCAGGGGGCTACGAGCAGTACTTC.

This clonotype showed up just a few times. The chain couples TRBV15 to TRBJ1-1; D is uncertain. With 4 bases removed from V and 7 bases from J, the gap between germline ends came to 19 bases. Germline CDR1 and CDR2: LNHNV and YYDKDF (reference sequence). The CDR3 sequence is 15 residues long. The CDR3 nucleotides read TGTGCCACCAGCATTGAAGAAGGGTCGAGGGATGAAGCTTTCTTT. It translates to CATSIEEGSRDEAFF.

This clonotype was counted only a few times. The V and J genes are TRBV29-1 and TRBJ2-1; maybe TRBD1 (6 bases). Trimming removed 0 bases at V and 6 bases at J, with 6 bases between. CDR3 length: 12 residues. The germline V gene has CDR1 SQVTM and CDR2 ANQGSEA. Here the CDR3 reads CSVEEGANEQFF. The CDR3 DNA is TGCAGCGTTGAAGAGGGGGCCAATGAGCAGTTCTTC.